The entry that follows covers one TCR beta chain sequence. The junction had 8 bases not matched to a gene; V was cut back by 4 bases and J by 4 bases. Germline V CDR1 and CDR2: GTSNPN, SVGIG (reference sequence). CDR3 length: 14 residues. The sample is drawn from a study of blood T cell repertoires in COVID-19. Study-wide background: Samples taken during acute and convalescent COVID-19 were collected in the United States, Italy and Spain. Sources were T cells, B-cell-depleted T cells, or PBMCs; the material itself was cDNA or gDNA.

The authors' processing: Estimates of nucleated cell counts were drawn from the amplification of reference gene primers. Assay: immunoSEQ multiplex PCR; the TCRdb copy retains only in-frame clones and omits some. V and J calls and clone size are those listed in that table; D and trimming were worked out from the DNA. The table lists fewer than 150,000 clones, approximately 89% of them singletons. This chain uses TRBV30 with TRBJ1-1; 8 bases are shared with TRBD1. The TCR originated in a woman between 55 and 75 years old with acute or convalescent COVID-19. Sequenced input: peripheral blood. The CDR3 here is CAWTRQGPGTEAFF. For the CDR3, the DNA is TGTGCCTGGACTCGACAGGGGCCGGGCACTGAAGCTTTCTTT.